A selection of T cell receptor beta chains follows, all from one sample in a study of blood T cell repertoires in COVID-19. Sequenced by immunoSEQ multiplex PCR; TCRdb stores in-frame clones only, minus some. The table has tens of thousands of clones, 87% seen once. Sample: peripheral blood. The receptors come from a man between 60 and 75 years old with acute or convalescent COVID-19. Each CDR3 is given with its conserved first and last residue. A D gene is named only where the DNA matches it firmly. A row's size may be missing; if present it is once, few, many or a size class.

TRBJ2-5 | - | 18 | TRBV5-4 | - | CASNPKGLAGKYQETQYF | TGTGCCAGCAATCCGAAGGGGTTGGCAGGGAAATACCAAGAGACCCAGTACTTC
TRBJ2-1 | TRBD2 | 15 | TRBV7-2 | - | CASSPTETSVGEQFF | TGTGCCAGCAGCCCCACGGAGACTAGCGTGGGTGAGCAGTTCTTC
TRBJ2-5 | TRBD2 | 17 | TRBV5-5 | - | CASSPGTSGGNRETQYF | TGTGCCAGCAGCCCCGGGACTAGCGGGGGGAATCGAGAGACCCAGTACTTC
TRBJ1-6 | TRBD1 | 15 | TRBV2 | - | CASRWDSSYNSPLHF | TGTGCCAGCAGGTGGGACAGTTCCTATAATTCACCCCTCCACTTT
TRBJ2-2 | TRBD1 | 15 | TRBV7-9 | once | CASSLDRGNTGELFF | TGTGCCAGCAGCTTGGACAGGGGGAACACCGGGGAGCTGTTTTTT
TRBJ1-2 | TRBD1 | 13 | TRBV15 | - | CATSKGAGYGYTF | TGTGCCACCAGCAAGGGGGCTGGCTATGGCTACACCTTC
TRBJ2-7 | - | 14 | TRBV6-5 | - | CASSSYLDGYEQYF | TGTGCCAGCAGTTCGTATTTAGACGGGTACGAGCAGTACTTC
TRBJ1-2 | TRBD1 | 14 | TRBV2 | - | CASSEGGTGTSYTF | TGTGCCAGCAGTGAAGGGGGGACAGGGACAAGCTACACCTTC
TRBJ2-7 | TRBD1 | 13 | TRBV7-2 | - | CASSLDRGYEQYF | TGTGCCAGCAGCTTAGACAGGGGCTACGAGCAGTACTTC
TRBJ1-5 | - | 16 | TRBV5-1 | - | CASSLEGSTPNQPQHF | TGCGCCAGCAGCTTGGAGGGGTCTACCCCCAATCAGCCCCAGCATTTT
TRBJ1-2 | - | 15 | TRBV5-8 | - | CASSSSIGGAIGYTF | TGTGCCAGCAGCTCCAGTATAGGGGGGGCGATTGGCTACACCTTC
TRBJ2-7 | - | 14 | TRBV27 | - | CASSLGGQPGEQYF | TGTGCCAGCAGTTTGGGGGGACAGCCTGGTGAGCAGTACTTC
TRBJ2-3 | - | 15 | TRBV3-1/TRBV3-2 | - | CASSQESRGDDTQYF | TGTGCCAGCAGCCAAGAATCCAGGGGGGATGATACGCAGTATTTT
TRBJ2-6 | TRBD1 | 18 | TRBV9 | - | CASSPRDRVLGGANVLTF | TGTGCCAGCAGCCCTCGGGACAGGGTATTAGGTGGGGCCAACGTCCTGACTTTC
TRBJ1-2 | TRBD1 | 16 | TRBV27 | - | CASSLRGQGANYGYTF | TGTGCCAGCAGTTTAAGGGGACAGGGGGCTAACTATGGCTACACCTTC
TRBJ2-1 | TRBD1 | 15 | TRBV6-2/TRBV6-3 | - | CASSPRDRDYNEQFF | TGTGCCAGCAGCCCCCGGGACAGGGACTACAATGAGCAGTTCTTC
TRBJ2-2 | TRBD2 | 15 | TRBV4-3 | - | CASSQASLAAGELFF | TGCGCCAGCAGCCAGGCGAGCCTAGCGGCCGGGGAGCTGTTTTTT
TRBJ2-1 | - | 15 | TRBV27 | - | CASRIQVQVGDEQFF | TGTGCCAGCAGAATACAGGTCCAGGTAGGGGATGAGCAGTTCTTC
TRBJ1-3 | - | 15 | TRBV30 | - | CAWIVHTRTGNTIYF | TGTGCCTGGATCGTACATACTCGGACAGGAAACACCATATATTTT
TRBJ2-3 | - | 14 | TRBV5-1 | - | CASSLGQSTDTQYF | TGCGCCAGCAGCTTGGGCCAGAGCACAGATACGCAGTATTTT
TRBJ1-2 | TRBD1 | 12 | TRBV16 | - | CASSHDRGGYTF | TGTGCCAGCAGCCACGACAGGGGTGGCTACACCTTC
TRBJ2-7 | TRBD1 | 14 | TRBV11-3 | - | CASSLGGQNYEQYF | TGTGCCAGCAGCTTAGGGGGACAGAATTACGAGCAGTACTTC
TRBJ2-1 | TRBD2 | 18 | TRBV4-2 | - | CASSQESRSGGAYNEQFF | TGTGCCAGCAGCCAAGAATCAAGAAGCGGGGGGGCCTACAATGAGCAGTTCTTC
TRBJ2-3 | TRBD1 | 13 | TRBV19 | - | CATSDRGQETQYF | TGTGCCACTAGCGACAGGGGGCAGGAAACGCAGTATTTT
TRBJ1-1 | - | 14 | TRBV27 | - | CASSLTAVNTEAFF | TGTGCCAGCAGTTTAACAGCGGTAAACACTGAAGCTTTCTTT
TRBJ2-3 | TRBD2 | 16 | TRBV9 | - | CASSPYGAGVTDTQYF | TGTGCCAGCAGCCCCTACGGAGCGGGGGTCACAGATACGCAGTATTTT
TRBJ2-1 | TRBD2 | 16 | TRBV7-2 | - | CASSLAGAGGDNEQFF | TGTGCCAGCAGCTTAGCGGGTGCGGGGGGGGACAATGAGCAGTTCTTC
TRBJ1-2 | TRBD1 | 14 | TRBV19 | - | CASSVGQGDYGYTF | TGTGCCAGTAGTGTGGGACAGGGGGACTATGGCTACACCTTC
TRBJ1-2 | - | 16 | TRBV5-6 | once | CASSLEGLGEARGYTF | TGTGCCAGCAGCTTGGAGGGCCTCGGGGAGGCCCGTGGCTACACCTTC
TRBJ2-3 | - | 16 | TRBV5-4 | - | CASNVAGTTSTDTQYF | TGTGCCAGCAACGTTGCCGGGACAACTAGCACAGATACGCAGTATTTT
TRBJ2-5 | - | 11 | TRBV3-1/TRBV3-2 | - | CASSPDKTQYF | TGTGCCAGCAGTCCAGACAAGACCCAGTACTTC
TRBJ1-2 | - | 18 | TRBV21-1 | - | CASSKWLSLAGDPRGYTF | TGTGCCAGCAGCAAATGGTTGTCGTTGGCAGGGGATCCTAGGGGCTACACCTTC
TRBJ1-1 | - | 13 | TRBV14 | - | CASSWTENTEAFF | TGTGCCAGCAGCTGGACAGAGAACACTGAAGCTTTCTTT
TRBJ2-7 | - | 13 | TRBV10-2 | - | CASSESPRYEQYF | TGCGCCAGCAGTGAGTCTCCCCGCTACGAGCAGTACTTC
TRBJ1-4 | - | 12 | TRBV13 | - | CASSFTETELFF | TGTGCCAGCAGCTTTACAGAGACGGAACTGTTTTTT
TRBJ2-3 | - | 11 | TRBV9 | - | CASSSDYTQYF | TGTGCCAGCAGCTCGGACTACACGCAGTATTTT
TRBJ1-2 | - | 15 | TRBV9 | - | CASSVGAQGPYGYTF | TGTGCCAGCAGCGTAGGGGCCCAGGGTCCCTATGGCTACACCTTC
TRBJ1-5 | TRBD1 | 15 | TRBV6-2/TRBV6-3 | - | CASSSGQGNIQPQHF | TGTGCCAGCAGTTCCGGACAGGGCAATATTCAGCCCCAGCATTTT
TRBJ1-6 | - | 16 | TRBV3-1/TRBV3-2 | - | CASSQESGSYNSPLHF | TGTGCCAGCAGCCAAGAGTCAGGCTCCTATAATTCACCCCTCCACTTT
TRBJ2-7 | TRBD2 | 15 | TRBV30 | - | CAWSTGLAGAYEQYF | TGTGCCTGGAGTACCGGACTAGCGGGGGCCTACGAGCAGTACTTC
TRBJ1-2 | TRBD1 | 14 | TRBV7-9 | - | CASSSGTGDHGYTF | TGTGCCAGCAGCTCCGGGACAGGAGACCATGGCTACACCTTC
TRBJ1-5 | - | 17 | TRBV6-2/TRBV6-3 | - | CASSRRFRDGSNQPQHF | TGTGCCAGCAGTCGCCGATTCAGGGATGGAAGCAATCAGCCCCAGCATTTT